Below are 10 T cell receptor beta chains sequenced from a single sample in a study of blood T cell repertoires in COVID-19 (dated by TCRdb to 2019 to 2021). Preparation of the library involved the immunoSEQ multiplex PCR assay. TCRdb provides this immuneACCESS table in a form limited to in-frame rearrangements. Some clones are lacking; in checked studies, under half of them reflect an unresolved V gene, and why the rest are absent is not known. The sample table records under 250,000 clones; around nine tenths of these occur just once. Over 0.75% of the sample lies in the top ten. The sequenced sample consisted of peripheral blood. The receptors come from a man aged 55 to 70 with COVID-19, enrolled during active disease.

The chain recombines TRBV7-2 with TRBJ1-3; D remains unclear. V lost 4 bases and J lost 0, with 10 bases in between. The germline CDR1 and CDR2 sequences are SGHTA and FQGNSA. This CDR3 is 15 amino acids long. The CDR3 nucleotides are TGTGCCAGCAGCTCATATCAGTTCTCTGGAAACACCATATATTTT. Its protein is CASSSYQFSGNTIYF.

The V and J genes are TRBV7-8 and TRBJ2-3; possibly TRBD2 for D (6 bases). CDR1 is SGHVS, CDR2 FQNEAQ, per germline. V lost 6 bases and J lost 0, with 22 bases in between. This CDR3 contains 18 residues. CDR3 DNA sequence: TGTGCCAGCAGGCTAGCGATGTGGCAGGGAGGTAGCACAGATACGCAGTATTTT. This translates into CASRLAMWQGGSTDTQYF.

The genes are TRBV11-2 and TRBJ1-2, with a possible D match to TRBD1 (5 bases). Per germline, CDR1 SGHAT and CDR2 FQNNGV. V was pared by 5 bases and J by 6 bases, with 16 bases between. The CDR3 runs 14 residues. CDR3 DNA: TGTGCCAGCAGCATTATCAGGGTAGGAGATGGCTACACCTTC. Protein sequence: CASSIIRVGDGYTF.

The chain joins TRBV7-2 to TRBJ1-6, with TRBD1 matching 8 bases. V was clipped by 5 bases and J by 13 bases; unmatched bases: 7. Germline V lookup: CDR1 SGHTA, CDR2 FQGNSA. This CDR3 has 13 amino acids. The CDR3 sequence: CASSRDRSPPLHF. The CDR3 bases are TGTGCCAGCAGCCGGGACAGGTCACCTCCCCTCCACTTT.

This clone was observed a single time. V usage is TRBV7-3 and J usage is TRBJ2-3, with 7 bases lining up with TRBD2. The V segment lost 5 bases and the J segment 6 bases; nucleotides outside the gene matches: 11. This CDR3 has 15 amino acids. Germline V gene data show CDR1 as SGHTA and CDR2 as FQGTGA. The CDR3 reads CASSPQSGGLDTQYF. CDR3 nucleotides: TGTGCCAGCAGCCCCCAATCGGGGGGTTTGGATACGCAGTATTTT.

The rearrangement links TRBV24-1 to TRBJ2-3, with 8 positions matching TRBD1. The germline V gene encodes CDR1 KGHDR and CDR2 SFDVKD. Trimming removed 10 bases from V and 4 bases from J; junction bases left unmatched: 6. The CDR3 has 13 amino acids. CDR3 bases: TGTGCCACAGGGCAGGGGGCCGCAGATACGCAGTATTTT. It codes for CATGQGAADTQYF.

The rearrangement joins TRBV27 to TRBJ2-5; D possibly corresponds to TRBD1 (6 bases). The CDR3 covers 15 residues. V lost 4 bases and J 3 bases, leaving 15 bases between the germline ends. Germline V CDR1 and CDR2: MNHEY, SMNVEV (reference sequence). CDR3 DNA: TGTGCCAGCAGTTCACATCGGGACATAAAAGAGACCCAGTACTTC. Translated: CASSSHRDIKETQYF.

This clone occurred a few times. V is TRBV19 and J is TRBJ2-7; TRBD2 agrees at 7 bases. CDR3 length: 13 amino acids. Germline V CDR1 and CDR2: LNHDA, SQIVND (reference sequence). V shed 3 bases and J 3 bases; nucleotides not matched to a gene: 2. The CDR3 DNA reads as TGTGCCAGTAGTATCGGGGGGAACTACGAGCAGTACTTC. As protein: CASSIGGNYEQYF. Looking up the rest from reference TRBV19 and TRBJ2-7 gives the full variable domain: DGGITQSPKYLFRKEGQNVTLSCEQNLNHDAMYWYRQDPGQGLRLIYYSQIVNDFQKGDIAEGYSVSREKKESFPLTVTSAQKNPTAFYLCASSIGGNYEQYFGPGTRLTVT.

The chain uses TRBV4-1 and TRBJ1-5, with 8 bases fitting TRBD1. The junction had 13 bases not matched to a gene; V was cut back by 4 bases and J by 2 bases. Germline values: CDR1 MGHRA, CDR2 YSYEKL. This CDR3 spans 18 amino acids. CDR3: CASSLAPGTGLGNQPQHF. As DNA, the CDR3 is TGCGCCAGCAGCCTAGCTCCCGGGACAGGTTTAGGCAATCAGCCCCAGCATTTT.

J is TRBJ2-1 and V is TRBV2, with D possibly TRBD2 on 6 matching bases. Germline V gene data show CDR1 as SNHLY and CDR2 as FYNNEI. This CDR3 spans 15 amino acids. V was clipped by 4 bases and J by 10 bases, with 20 bases between them. The CDR3 protein is CASSVREFNSGEQFF. The CDR3, as DNA: TGTGCCAGCAGTGTTCGGGAGTTCAATTCAGGCGAGCAGTTCTTC.